This T cell receptor beta chain was captured in a study of blood T cell repertoires in COVID-19. Overall study context: From T cells, B-cell-depleted T cells, or PBMCs came the material, which was cDNA or gDNA.

Original data processing: Estimates of nucleated cell counts were drawn from the amplification of reference gene primers. Clones were read by immunoSEQ multiplex PCR, and TCRdb kept only the in-frame ones, dropping some. V, J and clone size are taken as reported in that table, and D and trimming were inferred from the DNA itself. This table has approximately 180,000 clones, roughly 85% appearing once. Trimming removed 3 bases from V and 4 bases from J, with 14 bases in between. This CDR3 is 14 amino acids long. CDR1 and CDR2 from the germline V gene are SGHRS and YFSETQ. The sample consisted of peripheral blood. The chain recombines TRBV5-1 with TRBJ2-7, with D perhaps TRBD2 (5 bases). The source is a man aged 55 to 70 with active or convalescent COVID-19. DNA for the CDR3: TGCGCCAGCAGCTCGGAGGTGGCCTTTTACGAGCAGTACTTC. Encoded protein: CASSSEVAFYEQYF.